These T cell receptor beta chains were read from a single sample in a study of T cell repertoires in cytomegalovirus infection. No antigen has been assigned to these receptors. TCRdb reprocessed the reads with MiXCR, giving one entry per CDR3 protein. There are 680,000 or so distinct CDR3 sequences in the sample; 33% occur only once, and 18% lies in the top ten. This specimen consisted of cultured PBMCs, obtained from culture after CMV antigen stimulation. Receptors were obtained from a human donor in good health (CMV status not recorded). Some clones in this sample may be carry-over from other donors' samples. The CDR3 runs from the conserved cysteine through the conserved F or W. The order of the fields is J gene, CDR3 length, V gene, clone size, D gene, CDR3 protein, CDR3 DNA. A D gene is named only where the DNA matches it firmly. Not every row has a clone size; where given, it reads once, few, many or a size class.

j_call: TRBJ1-3
cdr3_length: 17
v_call: TRBV4-1
clone_size: few
d_call: .
cdr3_aa: CASSQVLNRRSGNTIYF
cdr3_nt: TGCGCCAGCAGCCAAGTTCTGAACAGACGCTCTGGAAACACCATATATTTT

j_call: TRBJ2-3
cdr3_length: 14
v_call: TRBV12-5
clone_size: .
d_call: .
cdr3_aa: CASGLGHGADTQYF
cdr3_nt: TGTGCTAGTGGTTTGGGGCATGGGGCAGATACGCAGTATTTT

j_call: TRBJ2-3
cdr3_length: 15
v_call: TRBV7-2
clone_size: many
d_call: TRBD1
cdr3_aa: CAIRAGGDRRDTQYF
cdr3_nt: TGTGCCATTCGCGCAGGGGGTGACAGGAGAGATACGCAGTATTTT

j_call: TRBJ2-3
cdr3_length: 16
v_call: TRBV7-2
clone_size: .
d_call: TRBD2
cdr3_aa: CASNRPLAGVTDTQYF
cdr3_nt: TGTGCCAGCAATAGACCACTAGCGGGGGTTACAGATACGCAGTATTTT

j_call: TRBJ2-4
cdr3_length: 16
v_call: TRBV7-2
clone_size: many
d_call: .
cdr3_aa: CASSLVGLLAKNIQYF
cdr3_nt: TGTGCCAGCAGCTTGGTGGGACTTCTAGCCAAAAACATTCAGTACTTC

j_call: TRBJ1-5
cdr3_length: 14
v_call: TRBV28
clone_size: .
d_call: TRBD1
cdr3_aa: CASRNAGGGQPQHF
cdr3_nt: TGTGCCAGCAGAAACGCAGGGGGCGGTCAGCCCCAGCATTTT

j_call: TRBJ2-7
cdr3_length: 15
v_call: TRBV2
clone_size: .
d_call: TRBD2
cdr3_aa: CASNSLAGSSNEQYF
cdr3_nt: TGTGCCAGCAACTCCTTAGCGGGGTCCTCAAACGAGCAGTACTTC

j_call: TRBJ1-6
cdr3_length: 14
v_call: TRBV5-4
clone_size: few
d_call: .
cdr3_aa: CASSQDRANSPLHF
cdr3_nt: TGTGCCAGCAGCCAGGACAGAGCCAATTCACCCCTCCACTTT

j_call: TRBJ2-1
cdr3_length: 12
v_call: TRBV10-3
clone_size: .
d_call: .
cdr3_aa: CATAPSYNEQFF
cdr3_nt: TGTGCCACCGCTCCGTCCTACAATGAGCAGTTCTTC

j_call: TRBJ2-3
cdr3_length: 11
v_call: TRBV20-1
clone_size: once
d_call: .
cdr3_aa: CSASRIDTQYF
cdr3_nt: TGCAGTGCTAGTCGAATTGATACGCAGTATTTT

j_call: TRBJ1-3
cdr3_length: 15
v_call: TRBV5-1
clone_size: .
d_call: TRBD1
cdr3_aa: CASSFGTAQGNTIYF
cdr3_nt: TGCGCCAGCAGCTTCGGGACAGCTCAGGGAAACACCATATATTTT

j_call: TRBJ2-2
cdr3_length: 13
v_call: TRBV7-2
clone_size: few
d_call: .
cdr3_aa: CASSLEPSGELFF
cdr3_nt: TGTGCCAGCAGCCTCGAGCCGTCCGGGGAGCTGTTTTTT

j_call: TRBJ1-5
cdr3_length: 14
v_call: TRBV12-3/TRBV12-4
clone_size: .
d_call: .
cdr3_aa: CASSFLGGNQPQHF
cdr3_nt: TGTGCCAGCAGTTTTCTGGGGGGCAATCAGCCCCAGCATTTT

j_call: TRBJ1-2
cdr3_length: 16
v_call: TRBV6-6
clone_size: .
d_call: .
cdr3_aa: CASIGARATANYGYTF
cdr3_nt: TGTGCCAGCATCGGAGCGAGAGCCACCGCTAACTATGGCTACACCTTC

j_call: TRBJ1-2
cdr3_length: 13
v_call: TRBV10-3
clone_size: .
d_call: TRBD1
cdr3_aa: CAIRDREDYGYTF
cdr3_nt: TGTGCCATCAGAGACAGGGAGGACTATGGCTACACCTTC

j_call: TRBJ2-1
cdr3_length: 15
v_call: TRBV7-8
clone_size: few
d_call: .
cdr3_aa: CASSSAGTPAYEQFF
cdr3_nt: TGTGCCAGCAGCTCCGCCGGGACGCCCGCCTATGAGCAGTTCTTC

j_call: TRBJ2-6
cdr3_length: 18
v_call: TRBV9
clone_size: .
d_call: .
cdr3_aa: CASSPEGGDPSGANVLTF
cdr3_nt: TGTGCCAGCAGCCCGGAGGGGGGGGATCCGTCAGGGGCCAACGTCCTGACTTTC

j_call: TRBJ2-1
cdr3_length: 17
v_call: TRBV5-1
clone_size: .
d_call: TRBD1
cdr3_aa: CASSLEGPGQGYNEQFF
cdr3_nt: TGCGCCAGCAGCTTGGAGGGTCCGGGACAGGGGTACAATGAGCAGTTCTTC